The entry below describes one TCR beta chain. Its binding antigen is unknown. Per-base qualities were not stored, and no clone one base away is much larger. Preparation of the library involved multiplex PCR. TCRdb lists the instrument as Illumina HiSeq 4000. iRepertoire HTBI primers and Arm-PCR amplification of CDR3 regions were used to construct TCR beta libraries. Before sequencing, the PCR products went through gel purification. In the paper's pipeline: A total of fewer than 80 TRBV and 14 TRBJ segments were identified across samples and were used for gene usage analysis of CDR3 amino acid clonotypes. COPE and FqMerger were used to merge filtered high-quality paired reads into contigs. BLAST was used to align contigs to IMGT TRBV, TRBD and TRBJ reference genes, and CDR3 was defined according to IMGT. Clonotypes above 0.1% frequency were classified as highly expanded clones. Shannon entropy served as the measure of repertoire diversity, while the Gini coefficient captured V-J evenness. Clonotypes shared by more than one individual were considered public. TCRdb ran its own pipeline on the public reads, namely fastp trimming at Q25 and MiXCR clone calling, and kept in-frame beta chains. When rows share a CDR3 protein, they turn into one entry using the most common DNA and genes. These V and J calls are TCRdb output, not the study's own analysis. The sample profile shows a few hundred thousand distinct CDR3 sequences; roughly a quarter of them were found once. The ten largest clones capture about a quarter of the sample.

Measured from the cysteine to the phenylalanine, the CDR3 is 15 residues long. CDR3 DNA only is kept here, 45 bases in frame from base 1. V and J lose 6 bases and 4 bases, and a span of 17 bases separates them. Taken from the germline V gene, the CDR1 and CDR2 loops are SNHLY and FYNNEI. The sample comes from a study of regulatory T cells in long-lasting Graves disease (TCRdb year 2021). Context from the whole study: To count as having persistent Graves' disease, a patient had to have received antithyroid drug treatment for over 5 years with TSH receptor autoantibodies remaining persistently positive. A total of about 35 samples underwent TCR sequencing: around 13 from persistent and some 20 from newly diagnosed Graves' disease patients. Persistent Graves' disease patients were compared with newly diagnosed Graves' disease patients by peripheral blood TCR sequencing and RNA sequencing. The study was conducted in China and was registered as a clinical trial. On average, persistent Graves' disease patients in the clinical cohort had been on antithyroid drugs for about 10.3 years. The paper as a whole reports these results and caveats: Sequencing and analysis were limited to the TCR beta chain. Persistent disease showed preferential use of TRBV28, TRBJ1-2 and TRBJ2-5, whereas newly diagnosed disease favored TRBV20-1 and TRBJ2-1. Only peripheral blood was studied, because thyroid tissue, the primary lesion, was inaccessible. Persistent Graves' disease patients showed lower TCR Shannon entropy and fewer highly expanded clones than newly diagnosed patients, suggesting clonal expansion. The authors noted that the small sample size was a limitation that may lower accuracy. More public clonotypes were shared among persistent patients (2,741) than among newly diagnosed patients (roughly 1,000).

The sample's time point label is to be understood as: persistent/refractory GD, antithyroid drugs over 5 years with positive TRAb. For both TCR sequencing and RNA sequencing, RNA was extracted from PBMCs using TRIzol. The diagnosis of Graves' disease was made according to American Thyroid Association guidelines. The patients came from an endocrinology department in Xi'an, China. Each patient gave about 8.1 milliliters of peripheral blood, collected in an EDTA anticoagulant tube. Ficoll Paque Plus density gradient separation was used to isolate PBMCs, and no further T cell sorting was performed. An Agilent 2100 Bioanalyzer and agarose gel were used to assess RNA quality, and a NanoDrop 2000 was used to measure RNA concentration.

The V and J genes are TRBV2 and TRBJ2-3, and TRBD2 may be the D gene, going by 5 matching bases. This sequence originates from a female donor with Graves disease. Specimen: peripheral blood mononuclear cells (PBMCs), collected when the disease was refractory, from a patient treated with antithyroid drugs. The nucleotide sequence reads TGTGCCAGCAGCCGCCCGGCTAGCAAGGCAGATACGCAGTATTTT. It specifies CASSRPASKADTQYF.